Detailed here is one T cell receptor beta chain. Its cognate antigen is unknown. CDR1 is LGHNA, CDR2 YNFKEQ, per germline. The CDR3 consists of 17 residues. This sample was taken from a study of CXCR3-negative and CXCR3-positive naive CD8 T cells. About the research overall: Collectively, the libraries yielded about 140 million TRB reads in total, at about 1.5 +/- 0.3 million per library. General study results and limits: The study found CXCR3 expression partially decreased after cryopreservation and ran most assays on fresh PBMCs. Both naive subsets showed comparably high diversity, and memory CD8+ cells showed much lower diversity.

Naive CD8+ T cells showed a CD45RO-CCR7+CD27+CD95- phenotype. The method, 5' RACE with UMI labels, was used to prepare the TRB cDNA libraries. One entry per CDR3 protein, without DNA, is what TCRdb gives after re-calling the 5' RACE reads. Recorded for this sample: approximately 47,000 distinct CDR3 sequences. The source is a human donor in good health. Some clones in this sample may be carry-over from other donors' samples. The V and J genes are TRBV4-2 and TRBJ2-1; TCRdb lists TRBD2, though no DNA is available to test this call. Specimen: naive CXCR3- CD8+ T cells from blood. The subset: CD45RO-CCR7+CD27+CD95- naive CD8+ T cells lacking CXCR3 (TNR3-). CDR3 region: CASSQEETSGLPGVQFF.